This T cell receptor beta chain was found in a study of T cell responses to AZD1222 COVID-19 vaccine. Study-wide results and caveats: The span of vaccine-associated CD4 TCRs extended across spike, with dominance at 160-218 and 743-854. Spike-specific TCR breadth and depth went up after people got two AZD1222 doses. Females made up more of the donors, who were largely white British, and clonal diversity may have come out too low.

Concerning this clone: Its antigen is unidentified.

The table came from immunoSEQ multiplex PCR; TCRdb's copy has only in-frame clones and leaves some out. The sample records about 110,000 clones, more than 75% being singletons. Deletions cut 0 bases from V and 5 bases from J, with 17 bases between. Germline V gene data show CDR1 as MNHEY and CDR2 as SMNVEV (reference sequence). The CDR3 runs to 16 residues. This TCR was recovered from an adult in good health. The sample in question was peripheral blood, obtained on day 0 of AZD1222 vaccination. The V call is TRBV27, the J call TRBJ2-7; D is perhaps TRBD2 (5 bases). The CDR3 DNA follows: TGTGCCAGCAGTTTATCGCGGGCCACCCTCCGACACGAGCAGTACTTC. Translating it yields CASSLSRATLRHEQYF.